What follows describes a single T cell receptor beta chain. The antigen is unknown. The data are from a study of T cell responses to AZD1222 COVID-19 vaccine. V dropped 0 bases and J dropped 3 bases, with 15 bases sitting between them. The CDR3 runs to 17 residues. Germline assignment: CDR1 LGHNA and CDR2 YNFKEQ. TCRdb's copy holds only in-frame clones and misses some; the assay was immunoSEQ multiplex PCR. The sample has tens of thousands of clones, about 91% seen once. Broader study findings: Spike-specific TCR breadth and depth went up after people got two AZD1222 doses. Spike as a whole was targeted by vaccine-associated CD4 TCRs, dominant at 160-218 and 743-854.

Sequencing was performed on peripheral blood, taken on day 0 of AZD1222 vaccination. The clonotype originates from an adult in good health. J is TRBJ2-1 and V is TRBV4-2; a weak D match, TRBD2 (5 bases). CDR3 DNA sequence: TGTGCCAGCAGCCAAGATCAGGCTAGCAGTCGCTACAATGAGCAGTTCTTC. It is translated as CASSQDQASSRYNEQFF.